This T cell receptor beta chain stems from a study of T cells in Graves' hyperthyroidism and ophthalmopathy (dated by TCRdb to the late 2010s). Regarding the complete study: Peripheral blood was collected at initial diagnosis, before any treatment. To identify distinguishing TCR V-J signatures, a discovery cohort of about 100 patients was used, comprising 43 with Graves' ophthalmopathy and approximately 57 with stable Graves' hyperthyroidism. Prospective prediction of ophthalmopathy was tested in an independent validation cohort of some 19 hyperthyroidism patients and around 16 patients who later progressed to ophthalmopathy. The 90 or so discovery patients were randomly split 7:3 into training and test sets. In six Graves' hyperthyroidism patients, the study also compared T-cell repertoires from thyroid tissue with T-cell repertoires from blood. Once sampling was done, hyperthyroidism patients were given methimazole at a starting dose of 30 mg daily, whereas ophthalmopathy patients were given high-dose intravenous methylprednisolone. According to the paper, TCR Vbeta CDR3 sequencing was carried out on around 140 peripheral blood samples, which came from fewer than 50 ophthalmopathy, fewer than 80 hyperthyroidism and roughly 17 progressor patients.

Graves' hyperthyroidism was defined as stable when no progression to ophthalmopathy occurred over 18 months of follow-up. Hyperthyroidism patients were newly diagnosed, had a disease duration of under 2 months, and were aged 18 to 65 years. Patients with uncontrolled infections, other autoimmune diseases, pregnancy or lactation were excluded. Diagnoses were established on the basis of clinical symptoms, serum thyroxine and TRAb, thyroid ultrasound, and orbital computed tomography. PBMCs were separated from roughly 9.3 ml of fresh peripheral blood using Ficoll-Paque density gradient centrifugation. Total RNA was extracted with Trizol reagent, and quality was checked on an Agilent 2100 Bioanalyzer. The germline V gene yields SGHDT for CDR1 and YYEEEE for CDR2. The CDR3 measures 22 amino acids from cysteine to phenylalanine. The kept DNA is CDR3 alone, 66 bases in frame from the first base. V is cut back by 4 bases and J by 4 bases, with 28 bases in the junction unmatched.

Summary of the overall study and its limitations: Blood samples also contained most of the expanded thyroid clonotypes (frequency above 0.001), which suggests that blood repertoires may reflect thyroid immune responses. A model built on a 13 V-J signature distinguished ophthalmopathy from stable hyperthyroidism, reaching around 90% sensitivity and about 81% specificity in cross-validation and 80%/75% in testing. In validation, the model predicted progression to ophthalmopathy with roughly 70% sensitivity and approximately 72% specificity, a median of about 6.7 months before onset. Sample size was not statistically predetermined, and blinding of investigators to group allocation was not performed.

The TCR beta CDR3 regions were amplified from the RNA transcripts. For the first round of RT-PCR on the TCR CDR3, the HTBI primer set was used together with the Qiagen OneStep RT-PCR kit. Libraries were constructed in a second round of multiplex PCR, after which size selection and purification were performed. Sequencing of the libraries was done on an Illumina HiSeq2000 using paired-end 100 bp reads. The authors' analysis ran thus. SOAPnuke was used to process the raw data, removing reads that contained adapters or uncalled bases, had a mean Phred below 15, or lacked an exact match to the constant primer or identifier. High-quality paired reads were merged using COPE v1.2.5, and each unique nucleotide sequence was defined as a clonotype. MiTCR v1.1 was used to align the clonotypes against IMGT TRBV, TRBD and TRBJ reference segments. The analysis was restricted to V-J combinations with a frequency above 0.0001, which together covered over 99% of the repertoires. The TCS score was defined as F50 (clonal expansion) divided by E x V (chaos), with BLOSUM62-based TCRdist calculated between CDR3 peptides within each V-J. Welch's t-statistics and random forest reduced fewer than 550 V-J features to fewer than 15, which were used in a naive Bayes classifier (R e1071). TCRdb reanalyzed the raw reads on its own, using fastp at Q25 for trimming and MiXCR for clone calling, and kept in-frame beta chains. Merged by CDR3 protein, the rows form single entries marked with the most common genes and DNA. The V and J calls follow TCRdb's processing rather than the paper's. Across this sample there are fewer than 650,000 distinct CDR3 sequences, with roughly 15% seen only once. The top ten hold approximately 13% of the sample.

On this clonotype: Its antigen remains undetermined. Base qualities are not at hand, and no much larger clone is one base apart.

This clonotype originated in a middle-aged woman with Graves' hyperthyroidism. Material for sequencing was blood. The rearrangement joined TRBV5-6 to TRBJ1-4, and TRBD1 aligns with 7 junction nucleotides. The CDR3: CASSPPPPGGPVFVPYNEKLFF. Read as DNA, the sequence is TGTGCCAGCAGCCCCCCCCCCCCAGGGGGTCCGGTTTTTGTCCCCTATAATGAAAAACTGTTTTTT.